Reported below is one T cell receptor beta chain. This clone has only one observation. It has no known antigen specificity. No base-level quality is on record; no much larger clone is a single base apart. V and J are truncated by 4 bases and 1 base respectively, leaving an intervening sequence of 11 bases. The CDR3 runs 14 residues from the cysteine to the phenylalanine. CDR3 DNA is the only sequence kept; it has 42 bases, read in frame from the first base. The germline V gene yields LGHNA for CDR1 and YNFKEQ for CDR2. The collaborating institutions used their own protocols to collect whole blood in K2EDTA tubes. For TCRbeta analysis, collaborators shipped samples in one of three forms: frozen whole blood, isolated PBMCs, or DNA extracted from either of those sample types. TCRbeta CDR3 regions were amplified from genomic DNA using the immunoSEQ Assay, a bias-controlled multiplex PCR. The study's processing was this. The number of nucleated cells in each sample was estimated by amplification of reference gene primers within the assay. To quantify the absolute abundance of each unique TCRbeta CDR3 rearrangement, sequence reads were collapsed and filtered. For each sample, productive Simpson clonality was calculated by taking the square root of Simpson's diversity index across productive rearrangements. The clones in this table, taken by TCRdb from immuneACCESS, are in-frame only. Not every clone is retained; where verified, under half of the shortfall comes from an unresolved V gene, and the cause of the rest is unknown. V and J calls and clone size follow that table, whereas D and trimming were derived from the DNA. Counted in this sample were over 300,000 clones; approximately 85% of them appeared once. Of the sample, around 7.2% falls within the top ten clones.

This specimen comes from a study of blood T cell repertoires in COVID-19 (dated by TCRdb to the early 2020s). For the wider study: The collaborator samples originated in the United States, Italy and Spain and spanned the acute and convalescent phases of COVID-19. The repertoires were released in a freely available public database meant as a resource for research on the immune response to SARS-CoV-2. The material from the prospective study consisted of cDNA or gDNA derived from T cells, B-cell-depleted T cells, or PBMCs. Nearly every sample came with metadata listing a de-identified subject ID, COVID-19 status, age in years and sex. The samples were drawn from two sources: the first 160 participants of the ongoing ImmuneRACE study, and 950 to 1,500 subjects contributed by 6 global collaborators. HLA class I and class II types, where available, came from metadata supplied by the sample provider rather than from assay-based typing. The dataset comprised deeply sampled blood TCRbeta repertoires from subjects exposed to, actively infected with, or recovered from COVID-19.

Study-level results and caveats: The quantity of clinical and demographic metadata differed by source and by participant and was supplied without curation.

The clonotype was recovered from a human donor in a cohort sampled during active COVID-19. This receptor chain uses TRBV4-2 and TRBJ2-7, with no D gene named confidently. Sample: peripheral blood. In nucleotide form, the sequence is TGTGCCAGCAGCCCAGACCTAACTTCCTACGAGCAGTACTTC. The resulting protein is CASSPDLTSYEQYF.